The entry below gives a single TCR beta chain sequence along with its context. Its antigen is not known. The source of the sample is a study of cytomegalovirus exposure and HLA in healthy donors. Study overall: The use of the same platform for the 95 to 150 validation repertoires and the 650 to 850 first-cohort repertoires was reported by a later analysis.

General study results and limits: The study listed 150 to 200 cytomegalovirus-associated TCR beta chains.

CDR3 length equals 17 residues. Germline values: CDR1 SGHVS, CDR2 FQNEAQ. V lost 1 base, J lost 4 bases, and 16 bases lay in between. Libraries were prepared by immunoSEQ multiplex PCR; TCRdb keeps only in-frame clonotypes and omits some of them. This sample has under 150,000 clones, with more than 75% found just once. The chain uses TRBV7-8 and TRBJ1-4, with no clear D. The sequence was collected from a man between 18 and 29 years old in good health and CMV-seropositive. The sample consisted of PBMCs. The CDR3 coding sequence is TGTGCCAGCAGCTTAGGAAGTCTGAGGGTCCATAATGAAAAACTGTTTTTT. Protein sequence: CASSLGSLRVHNEKLFF.